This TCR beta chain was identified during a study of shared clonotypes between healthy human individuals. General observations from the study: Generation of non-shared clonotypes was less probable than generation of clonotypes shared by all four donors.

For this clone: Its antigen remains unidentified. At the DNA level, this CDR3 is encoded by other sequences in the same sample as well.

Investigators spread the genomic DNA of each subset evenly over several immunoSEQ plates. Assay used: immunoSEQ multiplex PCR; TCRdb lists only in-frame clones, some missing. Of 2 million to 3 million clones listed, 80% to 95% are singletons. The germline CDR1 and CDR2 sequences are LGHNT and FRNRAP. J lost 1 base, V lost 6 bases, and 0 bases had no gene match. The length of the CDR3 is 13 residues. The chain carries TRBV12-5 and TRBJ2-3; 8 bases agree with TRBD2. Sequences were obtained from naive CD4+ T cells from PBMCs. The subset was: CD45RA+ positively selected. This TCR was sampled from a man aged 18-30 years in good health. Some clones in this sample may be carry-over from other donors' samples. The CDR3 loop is CASGTSGTDTQYF. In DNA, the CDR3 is TGTGCTAGTGGGACTAGCGGCACAGATACGCAGTATTTT.